This T cell receptor (beta chain) stems from a study of patients and donors after allogeneic stem cell transplantation. This clonotype was detected a few times. From the RT-PCR reads, TCRdb called clonotypes with MiXCR, one entry per CDR3 protein. Here the sample spans around 150,000 distinct CDR3 sequences, about 32% being singletons. CDR3 length equals 13 residues. Trimming left V 1 base short and J 5 bases short, with 5 bases between. The V gene's germline CDR1 is KGHSH and CDR2 LQKENI. This receptor was obtained from a human donor who was either an allogeneic HSCT recipient or a stem cell or donor lymphocyte infusion donor (not recorded which). It is not recorded whose cells these are; they may come from a transplant donor. The source material was blood, either unsorted or a sorted T cell fraction (not recorded which). This rearrangement joins TRBV18 to TRBJ2-2; no firm D call. CDR3 sequence: CASSPRRTGELFF. The DNA of the CDR3 is TGTGCCAGCTCACCACGCAGGACCGGGGAGCTGTTTTTT.